This T cell receptor (beta chain) was captured by sequencing in a study of CD8 T cells in Susac syndrome. The germline V gene has CDR1 MDHEN and CDR2 SYDVKM. V was pared by 8 bases and J by 2 bases, with 10 bases between. The CDR3 runs to 12 residues. With random hexamers, roughly 0.45 to 1 ug RNA was reverse transcribed. One entry per CDR3 protein results from TCRdb running MiXCR on the immunoSEQ multiplex PCR reads. The sample holds some 140,000 distinct CDR3 sequences, roughly 94% seen once. The sequence came from a human donor with Susac syndrome. The chain joins TRBV28 to TRBJ2-7, with unresolved D. Sample: CD8+ T cells from PBMCs. As DNA, the CDR3 is TGTGCCAGCGGGGTTCGGACCTACGAGCAGTACTTC. Translating it yields CASGVRTYEQYF.